The present T cell receptor (beta chain) was sequenced within a study of T-cell memory formation after mild COVID-19 (dated by TCRdb to about 2021). Study-wide context: TCR sequence clusters from the two donors were largely donor specific. In two donors, T-cell clones that expanded and contracted after mild COVID-19 were followed by sequencing TCRalpha and TCRbeta repertoires longitudinally. Two young, previously healthy adult volunteers made up the cohort, one male and one female.

Ficoll-Paque density gradient centrifugation was the method used to isolate PBMCs. In the case of this clonotype: The antigen this receptor binds is unknown. There are no base qualities to consult, and no much larger clone falls within one base.

Instrument used: Illumina NovaSeq 6000. TCRalpha and TCRbeta cDNA libraries were constructed by 5'RACE with constant-segment primers, with sample barcodes and unique molecular identifiers being introduced. RNA was extracted from every sample with Trizol reagent. The libraries were amplified in two PCR steps, and the second step added a second sample barcode and Illumina TruSeq adapters. Libraries were sequenced on an Illumina NovaSeq with 2 x 150 bp paired-end reads. On the study's bioinformatics: The reads were demultiplexed and collapsed into UMI-guided consensus sequences using migec v1.2.7. With mixcr v2.1.11, UMI consensuses were aligned to TRA and TRB V and J templates and assembled into clonotypes. Clonotypes were classified as expanded or contracted when called significant by both edgeR and NoisET, with noise models trained on biological replicates. edgeR calls used a false discovery rate-adjusted p below 0.01 and a log2 fold-change threshold of 1. As an exploratory analysis of dynamics, max-normalized trajectories of the 1000 most abundant clonotypes were examined with PCA combined with hierarchical clustering. The CD4 or CD8 phenotype of responding clones was assigned using the separately sequenced CD4+ and CD8+ repertoires. TCRdb cleaned the public reads at Q25 with fastp, built clones with MiXCR and kept in-frame beta chains. Each CDR3 protein gets just one entry, which takes the most common genes and DNA from the rows behind it. The V and J calls and clone size are TCRdb's, not the authors'. Present in this sample are 450,000 or so distinct CDR3 sequences, 20% to 30% of which were seen just once. The ten largest account for around 12% of the sample.

The CDR3, from cysteine to phenylalanine, totals 13 residues. Just the 39-base CDR3 DNA is kept, in frame starting at base 1. The V and J ends are trimmed by 7 bases and 0 bases, leaving 9 bases between them. CDR1 and CDR2, looked up from the germline V gene, are SGHTA and FQGNSA. Study-wide findings and limitations: The study included only a couple of mild cases, and larger cohorts that include severe cases with pre-infection samples were judged to be necessary. Some responding clones were found in pre-infection memory, which suggests that pre-existing cross-reactive memory T cells took part in the SARS-CoV-2 response. Whether the second-wave clones peaking on day 37 were SARS-CoV-2 specific was not confirmed. From day 15 to 85, contracting clones showed balanced CD4/CD8 phenotypes, whereas a second wave of clones that expanded from day 15 to 37 leaned towards CD4+. Contracting CD4+ clones were located mainly in the CM and EM memory subsets, whereas CD8+ clones were found to be enriched in EMRA.

The sequence is built from TRBV7-2 and TRBJ2-5, and perhaps TRBD1 as D gene, on 6 matching bases. The origin of this receptor is an adult woman who had mild COVID-19 (a few samples of this study predate the infection). The sample titles of this study are shuffled in the database, so cell type and time point are left out; the donor was told from shared clones. Material for sequencing was PBMCs or a T cell subset sorted from them (not recorded which). The CDR3 sequence is CASKRGYQETQYF. In nucleotide form, the sequence is TGTGCCAGCAAGAGGGGGTACCAAGAGACCCAGTACTTC.